Following are 6 T cell receptor beta chains from one sample sequenced in a study of cytotoxic CD8 clonotypes in ibrutinib-treated CLL. Sequenced by immunoSEQ multiplex PCR; TCRdb stores in-frame clones only, minus some. The sample includes 14,000 or so clones, approximately 52% of them seen just once. This material consisted of PBMCs, taken at a roughly 22-month disease-progression time point, from a patient treated with ibrutinib. The receptors shown here come from a human donor with chronic lymphocytic leukemia.

This clone was found a few times. The chain employs TRBV5-1 and TRBJ1-1; D unresolved. Trimming cost V 1 base and J 4 bases, with 8 bases left between them. This CDR3 is built from 13 residues. Germline assignment: CDR1 SGHRS and CDR2 YFSETQ. The CDR3 sequence is CASSLNSLTEAFF. The CDR3 DNA sequence: TGCGCCAGCAGCTTGAACAGCCTCACTGAAGCTTTCTTT.

The CDR3 DNA is TGTGTCGTCCAAGGCAGCTACGGGCGGGATGAGCAGTTCTTC. It specifies CVVQGSYGRDEQFF. The rearrangement uses TRBV15 and TRBJ2-1; a possible D gene is TRBD2 (5 bases). CDR3 length: 14 amino acids. The V gene's germline CDR1 is LNHNV and CDR2 YYDKDF (reference sequence).

The gene calls are TRBV29-1 and TRBJ1-6; D possibly corresponds to TRBD1 (5 bases). Germline V gives CDR1 SQVTM, CDR2 ANQGSEA. The V and J ends lost 5 bases and 7 bases respectively, with 15 bases between them. This CDR3 has 14 residues. The CDR3 bases are TGCAGCGTTCGGGACGGACCGAAGAATTCACCCCTCCACTTT. This sequence encodes CSVRDGPKNSPLHF.

The V and J genes are TRBV5-5 and TRBJ1-2; D is unresolved. Trimming shortened V by 4 bases and J by 4 bases, and 14 bases separated the two germline ends. Germline-derived CDR1 and CDR2 are SGHKS and YYEKEE (reference sequence). The CDR3 is made up of 14 amino acids. The CDR3: CASSPDLRVYGYTF. CDR3 nucleotide sequence: TGTGCCAGCAGCCCAGATTTAAGGGTCTATGGCTACACCTTC.

This clone was observed once. The gene calls are TRBV19 and TRBJ1-2; 10 positions agree with TRBD1. The ends lost 7 bases at V and 2 bases at J; junction bases unmatched: 13. This CDR3 spans 17 amino acids. The germline gives CDR1 LNHDA, CDR2 SQIVND (reference sequence). Here the CDR3 DNA reads TGTGCCAGTACCCCCACAGCCAGGGACAGGGGAAACTATGGCTACACCTTC. Protein: CASTPTARDRGNYGYTF.

The rearrangement joins TRBV5-5 to TRBJ2-7; the D is unclear. This CDR3 is built from 14 residues. The ends were cut back, 0 bases at V and 2 bases at J, with 9 bases in the middle. Germline lookup yields CDR1 SGHKS and CDR2 YYEKEE (reference sequence). For the CDR3, the DNA is TGTGCCAGCAGCTTGGCGGCTTCAGCCTACGAGCAGTACTTC. Translating gives CASSLAASAYEQYF.